These T cell receptor beta chains were read from a single sample in a study of blood T cells in healthy people across ages. TCRdb reprocessed the 5' RACE reads via MiXCR and lists one record per CDR3 protein. The table lists under 750,000 distinct CDR3 sequences, 40% to 55% of them singletons. What was sequenced was blood. The source is an elderly man in good health. Both conserved end residues are part of each CDR3. A D gene is named only where the DNA matches it firmly. A row's size may be missing; if present it is once, few, many or a size class.

j_call	d_call	clone_size	v_call	cdr3_nt	cdr3_aa
TRBJ1-2	TRBD1	few	TRBV5-1	TGCGCCAGCAGCTCAGGACAGGGTGCCTATGGCTACACCTTC	CASSSGQGAYGYTF
TRBJ2-1	NA	NA	TRBV5-5	TGTGCCAGCAGCCCCCGACAGGAGTCCTACAATGAGCAGTTCTTC	CASSPRQESYNEQFF
TRBJ2-7	TRBD2	NA	TRBV7-8	TGTGCCAGCAGCTTAGGCTTTGGACTAGCGGGATACGAGCAGTACTTC	CASSLGFGLAGYEQYF
TRBJ2-1	TRBD2	NA	TRBV11-2	TGTGCCAGCAGCTCAAGGACTAGCGGGGGCCCCACCTACAATGAGCAGTTCTTC	CASSSRTSGGPTYNEQFF
TRBJ2-1	TRBD2	NA	TRBV2	TGTGCCAGCTGCAGACTAGCGGACCCCAATGAGCAGTTCTTC	CASCRLADPNEQFF
TRBJ2-3	TRBD1	NA	TRBV7-7	TGTGCTAGCAGCTCGGGACAGGGAGATACGCAGTATTTT	CASSSGQGDTQYF
TRBJ2-5	NA	NA	TRBV20-1	TGCAGTGCTAGAGATCCCAGGGGTTGGGAGACCCAGTACTTC	CSARDPRGWETQYF
TRBJ2-1	NA	few	TRBV7-9	TGTGCCAGCAGCTTAGGCCAGTTCAATGAGCAGTTCTTC	CASSLGQFNEQFF
TRBJ2-7	TRBD1	many	TRBV6-6	TGTGCCAGCAGTTTTTCACGGACAGGGGGTTCCTACGAGCAGTACTTC	CASSFSRTGGSYEQYF
TRBJ1-1	NA	NA	TRBV7-6	TGTGCCAGCAGACTAGGGCGCGGCACTGAAGCTTTCTTT	CASRLGRGTEAFF
TRBJ1-6	TRBD1	few	TRBV6-5	TGTGCCAGCAGTGACAGGGGGGCGGGTTCACCCCTCCACTTT	CASSDRGAGSPLHF
TRBJ2-3	NA	NA	TRBV7-9	TGTGCCAGCACCGTGGTAGGGGGAAGCACAGATACGCAGTATTTT	CASTVVGGSTDTQYF
TRBJ2-7	TRBD1	few	TRBV27	TGTGCCAGCACCCCAGTGGGACAGGGCTCCTACGAGCAGTACTTC	CASTPVGQGSYEQYF
TRBJ1-2	TRBD1	NA	TRBV30	TGTGCCTGGAGTACAGGACAGGGGCACTATGGCTACACCTTC	CAWSTGQGHYGYTF
TRBJ2-1	NA	few	TRBV7-3	TGTGCCAGCAGCTTAACCGGCAGGGGCGACAATGAGCAGTTCTTC	CASSLTGRGDNEQFF
TRBJ2-3	NA	NA	TRBV20-1	TGCAGTGCTAGCGGCCTAGCGCGTAACACAGATACGCAGTATTTT	CSASGLARNTDTQYF
TRBJ2-7	TRBD1	NA	TRBV7-2	TGTGCCAGCAGCCGACATCCTGACAGGGGCTACGAGCAGTACTTC	CASSRHPDRGYEQYF
TRBJ2-7	TRBD2	NA	TRBV7-8	TGTGCCAGCAGCTTAGTGGGAGGGCTAAATGAGCAGTACTTC	CASSLVGGLNEQYF
TRBJ1-5	NA	once	TRBV28	TGTGCCAGCAGTCCCTTCGCGAACAGGTATCAGCCCCAGCATTTT	CASSPFANRYQPQHF
TRBJ2-3	NA	NA	TRBV5-1	TGCGCCAGCAGGGGGACGGGAGATACGCAGTATTTT	CASRGTGDTQYF
TRBJ2-5	TRBD2	many	TRBV6-5	TGTGCCAGCAGGTCCCACCTAGGGACTAGCGGAGAGACCCAGTACTTC	CASRSHLGTSGETQYF
TRBJ2-7	NA	many	TRBV27	TGTGCCAGCAGTTTTAGCCAGGGGTCCTACGAGCAGTACTTC	CASSFSQGSYEQYF
TRBJ2-7	NA	NA	TRBV20-1	TGCAGTGCAGACTCGACGGGCGAGCAGTACTTC	CSADSTGEQYF
TRBJ1-1	NA	NA	TRBV12-3/TRBV12-4	TGTGCCAGCAGGGAAACAGGGTCGAACACTGAAGCTTTCTTT	CASRETGSNTEAFF
TRBJ1-2	NA	few	TRBV6-2/TRBV6-3	TGTGCCAGCAGGTATCCGGGACGGAACTATGGCTACACCTTC	CASRYPGRNYGYTF
TRBJ2-3	NA	few	TRBV9	TGTGCCAGCGCATCGAACAGAGAAGATACGCAGTATTTT	CASASNREDTQYF
TRBJ2-7	NA	NA	TRBV20-1	TGCAGTGCTCCCCGACTGAACAATGAGCAGTACTTC	CSAPRLNNEQYF
TRBJ2-1	NA	NA	TRBV29-1	TGCAGCGTCTTAGGGACCGTGGTTCGTGAGCAGTTCTTC	CSVLGTVVREQFF
TRBJ2-1	TRBD2	few	TRBV7-3	TGTGCCAGCAGCTCAACTCTAGCGGGGGGACGCAATGAGCAGTTCTTC	CASSSTLAGGRNEQFF
TRBJ1-2	NA	NA	TRBV7-3	TGTGCCAGCAGCAACAGGGAGAGCTATGGCTACACCTTC	CASSNRESYGYTF
TRBJ2-1	NA	NA	TRBV2	TGTGCCGGCCGACCTGGGGGGCATGAGCAGTTCTTC	CAGRPGGHEQFF
TRBJ1-2	NA	many	TRBV5-1	TGTGCCAGCAGCTTCCAGGGAAACTATGGCTACACCTTC	CASSFQGNYGYTF
TRBJ2-2	NA	NA	TRBV7-3	TGTGCCAGCAGCGTAAAGGTGGTCGCGAACACCGGGGAGCTGTTTTTT	CASSVKVVANTGELFF
TRBJ2-1	NA	few	TRBV3-1	TGTGCCAGCAGCCAAGAGGGGCAAGTGCAGTTCTTC	CASSQEGQVQFF
TRBJ1-4	TRBD1	NA	TRBV30	TGTGCCTGGAGTCCGGGACAGCTTAATGAAAAACTGTTTTTT	CAWSPGQLNEKLFF
TRBJ1-2	NA	few	TRBV12-3/TRBV12-4	TGTGCCAGCACCCCGGGGGGGCCCTATGGCTACACCTTC	CASTPGGPYGYTF
TRBJ1-1	NA	NA	TRBV3-1	TGTGCCAGCAGCCCGAAACGGGGTGGGCGAGCTTTCTTT	CASSPKRGGRAFF
TRBJ2-5	TRBD2	NA	TRBV18	TGTGCCAGCTCACCGACATTCGCGGGAGAAGAGACCCAGTACTTC	CASSPTFAGEETQYF
TRBJ1-2	NA	NA	TRBV2	TGTGCCAGCTTAATAACTACAGGGAATGGCTACACCTTC	CASLITTGNGYTF
TRBJ1-4	NA	NA	TRBV7-9	TGTGCCAGCAGCTTAGGGACGGGGGAGAAACTGTTTTTT	CASSLGTGEKLFF
TRBJ2-2	TRBD1	NA	TRBV5-5	TGTGCCAGCAGCTCACAGGGGTACACCGGGGAGCTGTTTTTT	CASSSQGYTGELFF